This T cell receptor beta chain was recovered during a study of blood T cells in healthy people across ages. Trimming removed 7 bases at V and 8 bases at J, with 20 bases between. The length of the CDR3 is 14 residues. The second PCR ran about 6 to 11 cycles with a sample-barcoded 5' primer and J-beta primers. TCRdb re-analysed the 5' RACE reads in MiXCR, keeping a single row per CDR3 protein. The data hold about 1 million distinct CDR3 sequences, with under 30% observed a single time. The same sample was also studied in work on T cells of mothers and their children.

Sequenced: blood. The chain employs TRBV12-3 or TRBV12-4 and TRBJ1-2, with a tentative D call TRBD1 (6 bases). This clonotype was sampled from a girl aged 2 to 9 in good health. In nucleotides, the CDR3 is TGTGCCAGCAAGGGAAAACAGGGTCTCCTGGGCTACACCTTC. Its translation is CASKGKQGLLGYTF.